The clone carrying this T cell receptor (beta chain) appeared a few times. This specimen belongs to a study of low-dose radiotherapy and immunotherapy resistance in tumors. Study as a whole: Radiation delivery to Cohort 1 consisted of 0.5 Gy per fraction every 2 weeks, summing to 6.5 Gy. Patients received 300 mg of oral aspirin each day across four cycles, commencing on cycle 1 day 1. Cyclophosphamide was given intravenously at 200 mg/m2 every two weeks, and each dose came one day before radiation and immunotherapy.

The CDR3 extends over 17 amino acids. The trim removed 3 bases at V and 7 bases at J, leaving 11 bases unmatched. Germline CDR1 is SGDLS and CDR2 is YYNGEE. TRAV- and TRBV-specific primers, spanning alpha and beta chains, primed first-strand cDNA. The authors ran 15 to 20 PCR cycles to amplify TCRs with a constant-region primer and V-primer adapter. In TCRdb, the reads were re-called with MiXCR into one record per CDR3 protein. Among 100,000 or so distinct CDR3 sequences listed, roughly 20% were seen once. The time point here: after trial treatment. Treatment given: LDRT plus nivolumab, ipilimumab, low-dose cyclophosphamide and aspirin (RACIN trial).

The sequenced sample was PBMCs, obtained after low-dose radiotherapy plus immunotherapy. The clonotype originates from a male donor with prostate cancer. This rearrangement joins TRBV9 to TRBJ2-1, with TRBD2 identical over 12 bases. In DNA form, the CDR3 reads TGTGCCAGCAGCGCGACACCCTCTAGCGGGAGGGCAAATGAGCAGTTCTTC. Translating gives CASSATPSSGRANEQFF.